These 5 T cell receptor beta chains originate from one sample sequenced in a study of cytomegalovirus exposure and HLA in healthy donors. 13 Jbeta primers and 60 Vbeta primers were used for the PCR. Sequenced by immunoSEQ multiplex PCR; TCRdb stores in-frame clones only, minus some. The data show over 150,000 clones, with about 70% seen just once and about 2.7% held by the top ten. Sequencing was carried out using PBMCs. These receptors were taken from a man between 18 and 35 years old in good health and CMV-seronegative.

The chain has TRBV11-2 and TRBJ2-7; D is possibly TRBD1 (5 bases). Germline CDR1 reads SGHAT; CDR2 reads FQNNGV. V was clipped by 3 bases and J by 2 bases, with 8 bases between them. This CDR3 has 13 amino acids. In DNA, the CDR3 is TGTGCCAGCAGCTTCCAAGGGGCCTACGAGCAGTACGTC. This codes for CASSFQGAYEQYV.

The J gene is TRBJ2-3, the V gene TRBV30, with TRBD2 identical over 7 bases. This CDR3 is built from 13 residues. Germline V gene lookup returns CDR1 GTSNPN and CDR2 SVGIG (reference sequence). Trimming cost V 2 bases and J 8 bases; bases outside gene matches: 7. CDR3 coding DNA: TGTGCCTGGAGTCTAGCGGAGCGTGGTACGCAGTATTTT. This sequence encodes CAWSLAERGTQYF.

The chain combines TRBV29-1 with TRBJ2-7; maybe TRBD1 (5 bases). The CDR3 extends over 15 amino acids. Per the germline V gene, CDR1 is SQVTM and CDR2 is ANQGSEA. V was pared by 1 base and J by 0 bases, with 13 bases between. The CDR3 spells CSVEVLQGHSYEQYF. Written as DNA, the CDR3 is TGCAGCGTTGAAGTTCTCCAGGGCCACTCCTACGAGCAGTACTTC.

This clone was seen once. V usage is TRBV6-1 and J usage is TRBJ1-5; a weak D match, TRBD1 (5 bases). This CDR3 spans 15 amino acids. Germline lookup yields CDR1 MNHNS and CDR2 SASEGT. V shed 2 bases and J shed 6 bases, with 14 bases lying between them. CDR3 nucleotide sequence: TGTGCCAGCAGTGAATACGTCGGGGGAGGTCAGCCCCAGCATTTT. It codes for CASSEYVGGGQPQHF.

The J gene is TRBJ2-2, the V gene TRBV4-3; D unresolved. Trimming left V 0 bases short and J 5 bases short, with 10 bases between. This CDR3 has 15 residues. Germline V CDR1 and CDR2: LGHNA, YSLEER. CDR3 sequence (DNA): TGCGCCAGCAGCCAAGAGCGCGGCGCGACCGGGGAGCTGTTTTTT. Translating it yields CASSQERGATGELFF.